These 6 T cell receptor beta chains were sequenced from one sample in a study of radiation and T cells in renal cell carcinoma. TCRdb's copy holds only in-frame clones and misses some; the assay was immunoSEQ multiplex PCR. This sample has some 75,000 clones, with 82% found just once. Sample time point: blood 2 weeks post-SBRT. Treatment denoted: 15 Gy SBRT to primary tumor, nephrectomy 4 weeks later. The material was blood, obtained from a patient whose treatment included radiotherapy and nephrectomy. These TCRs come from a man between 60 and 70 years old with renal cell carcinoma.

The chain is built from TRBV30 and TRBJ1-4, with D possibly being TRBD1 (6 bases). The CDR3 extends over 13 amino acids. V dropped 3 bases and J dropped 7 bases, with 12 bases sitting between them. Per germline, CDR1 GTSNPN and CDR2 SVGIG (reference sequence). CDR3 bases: TGTGCCTGGAGGAGGCAAGGGGGTGAAAAACTGTTTTTT. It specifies CAWRRQGGEKLFF.

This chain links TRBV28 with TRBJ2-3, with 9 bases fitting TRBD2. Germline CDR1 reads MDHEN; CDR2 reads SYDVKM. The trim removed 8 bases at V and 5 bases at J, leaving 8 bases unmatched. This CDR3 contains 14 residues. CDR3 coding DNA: TGTGCCAGCCTACCGGGACTAGCTGGAGATACGCAGTATTTT. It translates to CASLPGLAGDTQYF.

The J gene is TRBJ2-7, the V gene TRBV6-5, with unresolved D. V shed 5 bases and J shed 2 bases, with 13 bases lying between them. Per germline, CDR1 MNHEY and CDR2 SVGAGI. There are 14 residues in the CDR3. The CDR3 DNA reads TGTGCCAGCAGTCCGACCGCGGACGCCTACGAGCAGTACTTC. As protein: CASSPTADAYEQYF.

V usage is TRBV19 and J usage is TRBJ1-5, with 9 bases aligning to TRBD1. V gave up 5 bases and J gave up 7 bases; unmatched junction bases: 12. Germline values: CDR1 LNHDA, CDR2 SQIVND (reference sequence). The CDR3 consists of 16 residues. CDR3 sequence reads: CASSSYGTGREQPQHF. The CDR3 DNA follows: TGTGCCAGTAGTTCTTATGGGACAGGGAGGGAGCAGCCCCAGCATTTT. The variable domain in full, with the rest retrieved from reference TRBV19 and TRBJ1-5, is DGGITQSPKYLFRKEGQNVTLSCEQNLNHDAMYWYRQDPGQGLRLIYYSQIVNDFQKGDIAEGYSVSREKKESFPLTVTSAQKNPTAFYLCASSSYGTGREQPQHFGDGTRLSIL.

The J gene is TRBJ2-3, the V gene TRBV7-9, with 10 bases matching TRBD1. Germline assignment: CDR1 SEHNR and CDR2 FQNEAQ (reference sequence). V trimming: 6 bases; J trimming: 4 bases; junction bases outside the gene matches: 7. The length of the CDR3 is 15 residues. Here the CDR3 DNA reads TGTGCCAGCAGGCACAGACAGGGGGCGGCAGATACGCAGTATTTT. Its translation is CASRHRQGAADTQYF. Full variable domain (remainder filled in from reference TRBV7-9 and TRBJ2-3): DTGVSQNPRHKITKRGQNVTFRCDPISEHNRLYWYRQTLGQGPEFLTYFQNEAQLEKSRLLSDRFSAERPKGSFSTLEIQRTEQGDSAMYLCASRHRQGAADTQYFGPGTRLTVL.

DNA for the CDR3: TGTGCCAGCAGCTTATCCGGAGATCAGCCCCAGCATTTT. Amino acids: CASSLSGDQPQHF. V is TRBV7-2 and J is TRBJ1-5; D call uncertain. Germline CDR1 reads SGHTA; CDR2 reads FQGNSA. V was shortened by 2 bases and J by 5 bases, with 7 bases between the two germline ends. This CDR3 is 13 amino acids long.